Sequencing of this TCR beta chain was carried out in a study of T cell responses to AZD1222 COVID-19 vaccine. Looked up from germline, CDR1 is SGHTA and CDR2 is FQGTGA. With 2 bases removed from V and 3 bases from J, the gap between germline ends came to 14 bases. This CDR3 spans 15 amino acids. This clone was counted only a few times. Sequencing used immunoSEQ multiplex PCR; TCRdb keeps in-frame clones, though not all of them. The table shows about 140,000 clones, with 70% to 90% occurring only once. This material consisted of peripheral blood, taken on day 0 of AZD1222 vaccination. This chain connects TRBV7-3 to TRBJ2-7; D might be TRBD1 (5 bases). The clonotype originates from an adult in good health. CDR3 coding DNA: TGTGCCAGCAGCTTAGGTCGGGCAGGGAACTACGAGCAGTACTTC. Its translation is CASSLGRAGNYEQYF.